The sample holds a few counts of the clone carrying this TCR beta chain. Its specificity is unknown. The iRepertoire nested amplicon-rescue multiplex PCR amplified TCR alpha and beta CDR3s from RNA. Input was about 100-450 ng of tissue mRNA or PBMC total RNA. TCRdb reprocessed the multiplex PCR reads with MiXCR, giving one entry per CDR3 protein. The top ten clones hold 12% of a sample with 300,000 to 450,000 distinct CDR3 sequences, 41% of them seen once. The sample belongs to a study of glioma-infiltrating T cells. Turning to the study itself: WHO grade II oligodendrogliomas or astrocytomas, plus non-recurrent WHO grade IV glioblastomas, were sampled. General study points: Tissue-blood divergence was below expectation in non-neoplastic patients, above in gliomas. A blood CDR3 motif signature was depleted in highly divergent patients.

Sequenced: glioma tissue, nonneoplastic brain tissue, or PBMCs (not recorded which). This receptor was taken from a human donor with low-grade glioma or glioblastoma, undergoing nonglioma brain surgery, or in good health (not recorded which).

CDR3 DNA sequence: TGCGCCAGCAGCCAAGACCCTAGCGGGAGGCTTGAGACCCAGTACTTC. Amino acids: CASSQDPSGRLETQYF. This sequence joins TRBV4-1 and TRBJ2-5; 11 bases align to TRBD2. Germline assignment: CDR1 MGHRA and CDR2 YSYEKL. After removal of 0 bases from V and 5 bases from J, the junction contained 5 bases not matched to a gene. The CDR3 has 16 amino acids.